Each of the 10 T cell receptor beta chains below was sequenced from the same sample in a study of graft-versus-host responses after intestinal transplantation. These receptors lack a known antigen. Using immunoSEQ multiplex PCR, the repertoire was profiled, and TCRdb retains in-frame clones only, with some absent. The sample lists about 81,000 clones; approximately 91% were seen once. The sample here was unstimulated CD4+ T cells sorted from spleen or lymph node cells, taken before intestinal transplant. These TCRs come from a human donor who received an intestinal transplant.

The V gene is TRBV19, the J gene TRBJ1-1; 8 positions agree with TRBD1. V was clipped by 6 bases and J by 0 bases; unmatched bases: 3. Per the germline V gene, CDR1 is LNHDA and CDR2 is SQIVND (reference sequence). The CDR3 extends over 14 amino acids. This chain's CDR3 is CASSPDRVNTEAFF. As DNA, the CDR3 is TGTGCCAGTAGCCCGGACAGGGTGAACACTGAAGCTTTCTTT.

The count of this clone is one. The chain joins TRBV5-6 to TRBJ2-3; 8 bases align to TRBD2. Trimming removed 0 bases from V and 6 bases from J; junction bases left unmatched: 6. CDR1 and CDR2 (germline): SGHDT, YYEEEE. CDR3 length: 15 residues. The CDR3 is CASSLAQRGPDTQYF. CDR3 DNA: TGTGCCAGCAGCTTGGCCCAGCGGGGGCCGGATACGCAGTATTTT.

Worth noting for this clone: One end of the junction does not line up with germline, which may come from a read error. V gene TRBV7-7 combines with J gene TRBJ2-1; 8 positions match TRBD1. From germline, CDR1 is SSHAT and CDR2 FNYEAQ (reference sequence). The CDR3 extends over 13 amino acids. The DNA for the CDR3 is TGTGCTAGCAGCTACGGACAGGGCTGGGAGCAGTTCTTC. This encodes CASSYGQGWEQFF.

The chain recombines TRBV28 with TRBJ2-1, with TRBD1 matching 7 bases. In germline, CDR1 is MDHEN, CDR2 SYDVKM. The CDR3 is 14 residues long. V gave up 6 bases and J gave up 4 bases; unmatched junction bases: 6. The CDR3 spells CASSEGGPYNEQFF. CDR3 in DNA: TGTGCCAGCAGCGAAGGGGGCCCTTACAATGAGCAGTTCTTC.

The chain joins TRBV7-3 to TRBJ2-1; D is ambiguous. The V gene lost 3 bases and the J gene lost 6 bases, with 12 bases spanning the gap. CDR1 and CDR2 from the germline V gene are SGHTA and FQGTGA. The CDR3 sequence is 14 residues long. The CDR3 DNA sequence: TGTGCCAGCAGCTTTGACTCGGCGGTCAATGAGCAGTTCTTC. It is translated as CASSFDSAVNEQFF.

The chain couples TRBV6-6 to TRBJ2-7; the D gene is possibly TRBD2 (5 bases). This CDR3 is built from 15 residues. V lost 2 bases, J lost 7 bases, and 18 bases lay in between. Germline lookup yields CDR1 MNHNY and CDR2 SVGAGI (reference sequence). CDR3 sequence reads: CASSYKGEVAREQYF. The CDR3 coding sequence is TGTGCCAGCAGTTACAAGGGAGAAGTGGCGCGGGAGCAGTACTTC.

This clone has only a few counts. V usage is TRBV12-2 and J usage is TRBJ2-1; the D call TRBD2 from the table was never checked on the DNA. TRBV12-2 is termed a pseudogene. The length of the CDR3 is 17 residues. The CDR3 loop is CASRRGTTSGAYNEQFF. The CDR3 region has the DNA TGTGCAAGTCGCCGAGGGACGACTAGCGGGGCATACAATGAGCAGTTCTTC.

This clone was detected once. The chain employs TRBV19 and TRBJ1-5, with D maybe TRBD1 (5 bases). V was trimmed by 6 bases and J by 9 bases, leaving 12 bases between them. CDR3 length: 12 residues. Germline lookup yields CDR1 LNHDA and CDR2 SQIVND (reference sequence). CDR3 amino acids: CASRTAGSPQHF. The CDR3 DNA is TGTGCCAGTAGGACAGCCGGCTCGCCCCAGCATTTT.

This rearrangement joins TRBV11-2 to TRBJ2-3; 10 bases map to TRBD2. V lost 5 bases to trimming and J lost 0 bases; unmatched junction nucleotides: 5. The CDR3 consists of 16 residues. CDR1 is SGHAT, CDR2 FQNNGV, per germline. The CDR3 sequence is CASSRLAGASTDTQYF. CDR3 nucleotide sequence: TGTGCCAGCAGCCGACTAGCGGGTGCTAGCACAGATACGCAGTATTTT.

V usage is TRBV6-5 and J usage is TRBJ1-5, with TRBD1 matching over 9 bases. This CDR3 comprises 16 residues. The J segment lost 3 bases and the V segment lost 4 bases, leaving 7 bases of the junction unmatched. Germline CDR1 and CDR2: MNHEY and SVGAGI. CDR3 DNA: TGTGCCAGCAGTTGGGGAGGGACAGGGAACAATCAGCCCCAGCATTTT. It translates to CASSWGGTGNNQPQHF.